Sequencing of this T cell receptor beta chain was carried out in a study of CD4 and CD8 cells across lung adenocarcinoma regions. Donors had localized lung adenocarcinoma, a non-small cell lung cancer. Trimming left V 3 bases short and J 11 bases short, with 22 bases between. The CDR3 sequence is 15 residues long. TCRdb reprocessed the PCR reads via MiXCR and lists one record per CDR3 protein. The profile shows 13,000 or so distinct CDR3 sequences, 47% of them singletons. This clonotype was seen at least ten times. V usage is TRBV12-3 or TRBV12-4 and J usage is TRBJ2-5; a possible D gene is TRBD2 (6 bases). The sequenced material came from CD8+ T cells from the margin of a lung tumor. This receptor was taken from a male donor with lung adenocarcinoma. The CD4 and CD8 labels of this study may be unreliable. CDR3 in amino acids: CASSFYGTQNNEQYF. The CDR3 bases are TGTGCCAGCAGTTTTTATGGGACTCAAAACAATGAGCAGTACTTC.